These T cell receptor beta chains were read from a single sample in a study of blood T cells in healthy people across ages. Each CDR3 protein gets one entry after TCRdb re-called the 5' RACE reads with MiXCR. The table includes 1,300,000 or so distinct CDR3 sequences, around 59% detected once. Sequencing was carried out using blood. Source of these receptors: a young man in good health. Each CDR3 is given with its conserved first and last residue. The D gene is left open where the match is weak. A clone size is listed for some rows: how often the clone was seen (once, few, many), or a class if it is expanded.

D: NA
J: TRBJ1-1
size: once
V: TRBV9
DNA: TGTGCCACCAGTGAGTTCATCAGAAAGACTGAAGCTTTCTTT
CDR3: CATSEFIRKTEAFF

D: NA
J: TRBJ1-2
size: NA
V: TRBV18
DNA: TGTGCCAGCTCATTAGAGACAGAAGCTTATGGCTACACCTTC
CDR3: CASSLETEAYGYTF

D: TRBD1
J: TRBJ2-2
size: NA
V: TRBV5-1
DNA: TGCGCCAGCAGCTCCCGGGACAGCGGCACCGGGGAGCTGTTTTTT
CDR3: CASSSRDSGTGELFF

D: TRBD1
J: TRBJ1-6
size: NA
V: TRBV7-8
DNA: TGTGCCACCAAGGAGGGACAGGGGACCTTAGCCCTCCACTTT
CDR3: CATKEGQGTLALHF

D: NA
J: TRBJ2-1
size: few
V: TRBV20-1
DNA: TGCAGTGCTAGAGGAGGGCGGAATGAGCAGTTCTTC
CDR3: CSARGGRNEQFF

D: NA
J: TRBJ2-7
size: once
V: TRBV7-2
DNA: TGTGCCAGCAGCTTAGCCCTCGACAGTTACGAGCAGTACTTC
CDR3: CASSLALDSYEQYF

D: TRBD1
J: TRBJ2-3
size: NA
V: TRBV6-7
DNA: TGTGCCAGCAGTACAGGGGGCCGTTACACAGATACGCAGTATTTT
CDR3: CASSTGGRYTDTQYF

D: NA
J: TRBJ2-5
size: NA
V: TRBV3-1
DNA: TGTGCCAGCAGCCAAGATATCGGATGGGAGGAGACCCAGTACTTC
CDR3: CASSQDIGWEETQYF

D: NA
J: TRBJ2-7
size: NA
V: TRBV7-2
DNA: TGTGCCAGCAGCTTAGTTGTGATGGCGTTGGTTGACGCCTACGAGCAGTACTTC
CDR3: CASSLVVMALVDAYEQYF

D: NA
J: TRBJ2-3
size: few
V: TRBV6-1
DNA: TGTGCCAGCAGTCTCCTCGAGACGGTAGCAGATACGCAGTATTTT
CDR3: CASSLLETVADTQYF

D: NA
J: TRBJ2-3
size: NA
V: TRBV21-1
DNA: TGTGCCAGCAGCAAACTTCGCCGGGACAGGGGGCGAACAGATACGCAGTATTTT
CDR3: CASSKLRRDRGRTDTQYF

D: NA
J: TRBJ2-5
size: NA
V: TRBV28
DNA: TGTGCCAGCAGTGAAAGGAACGGCCCAGAGACCCAGTACTTC
CDR3: CASSERNGPETQYF

D: NA
J: TRBJ1-1
size: once
V: TRBV10-3
DNA: TGTGCCATCAGTGGCCCGCGGGACACTGAAGCTTTCTTT
CDR3: CAISGPRDTEAFF

D: NA
J: TRBJ2-1
size: once
V: TRBV20-1
DNA: TGCAGTGCTAGTCGGGGTATTGGTGAGCAGTTCTTC
CDR3: CSASRGIGEQFF

D: TRBD1
J: TRBJ2-1
size: NA
V: TRBV6-5
DNA: TGTGCCAGCAGTTACCCGGGACAGGGCGACAATGAGCAGTTCTTC
CDR3: CASSYPGQGDNEQFF

D: TRBD2
J: TRBJ2-2
size: once
V: TRBV6-5
DNA: TGTGCCAGCAGTTCCACTAGCGGGAGTGCCCCCGGGGAGCTGTTTTTT
CDR3: CASSSTSGSAPGELFF

D: TRBD2
J: TRBJ2-7
size: NA
V: TRBV9
DNA: TGTGCCAGCAGCGTAGCTAGCGGAGGACACTACGAGCAGTACTTC
CDR3: CASSVASGGHYEQYF

D: TRBD2
J: TRBJ2-3
size: NA
V: TRBV4-3
DNA: TGCGCCAGCAGCCAAGATGCAGGACTAGCGGGGGGGCCCTCCACAGATACGCAGTATTTT
CDR3: CASSQDAGLAGGPSTDTQYF

D: TRBD2
J: TRBJ2-5
size: NA
V: TRBV6-5
DNA: TGTGCCAGCAGTTTAGGACTAGCGGGGGGCGGGTACCAAGAGACCCAGTACTTC
CDR3: CASSLGLAGGGYQETQYF

D: NA
J: TRBJ2-7
size: NA
V: TRBV18
DNA: TGTGCCGGCTCACCCGGTCCCTCCCTCTGGGGGGAGCAGTACTTC
CDR3: CAGSPGPSLWGEQYF

D: TRBD2
J: TRBJ2-7
size: many
V: TRBV12-3/TRBV12-4
DNA: TGTGCCAGCAGTCGACTAGCGGGGACCTACGAGCAGTACTTC
CDR3: CASSRLAGTYEQYF

D: NA
J: TRBJ1-1
size: NA
V: TRBV2
DNA: TGTGCCAGCAGCCGAGAATTCATGAACACTGAAGCTTTCTTT
CDR3: CASSREFMNTEAFF

D: NA
J: TRBJ2-7
size: few
V: TRBV6-5
DNA: TGTGCCAGCAAAAACGGCATTTCCTACGAGCAGTACTTC
CDR3: CASKNGISYEQYF

D: NA
J: TRBJ1-1
size: NA
V: TRBV6-6
DNA: TGTGCCAGCAGTTATGGGGGCGAGGACACTGAAGCTTTCTTT
CDR3: CASSYGGEDTEAFF

D: TRBD2
J: TRBJ2-7
size: few
V: TRBV7-9
DNA: TGTGCCAGCAGCCCGGGACAAGCGGGAGTATTCGAGCAGTACTTC
CDR3: CASSPGQAGVFEQYF

D: NA
J: TRBJ1-1
size: NA
V: TRBV4-1
DNA: TGCGCCAGCAGCCAAGATTCGGGCAGGGGCGGCACTGAAGCTTTCTTT
CDR3: CASSQDSGRGGTEAFF

D: TRBD2
J: TRBJ2-7
size: NA
V: TRBV5-6
DNA: TGTGCCAGCAGCTTGGTATTCAGGGAGCGGGGCTCCGAGCAGTACTTC
CDR3: CASSLVFRERGSEQYF

D: NA
J: TRBJ2-3
size: NA
V: TRBV10-1
DNA: TGCGCCAGCAGTGAGAGGGCGGCTAGCACAGATACGCAGTATTTT
CDR3: CASSERAASTDTQYF

D: NA
J: TRBJ2-3
size: once
V: TRBV27
DNA: TGTGCCAGCAGTCACAGGATTGGGGCTACAGATACGCAGTATTTT
CDR3: CASSHRIGATDTQYF

D: NA
J: TRBJ2-5
size: NA
V: TRBV27
DNA: TGTGCCAGCAGTTTTTCCATGAGAGGGGAGACCCAGTACTTC
CDR3: CASSFSMRGETQYF

D: TRBD1
J: TRBJ2-2
size: NA
V: TRBV7-9
DNA: TGTGCCAGCAGCTTCCGAGACAGGGGGGACGGGGAGCTGTTTTTT
CDR3: CASSFRDRGDGELFF

D: TRBD1
J: TRBJ1-2
size: NA
V: TRBV20-1
DNA: TGCAGTGCCCAGGACAGGGGGCTGTTCTATGGCTACACCTTC
CDR3: CSAQDRGLFYGYTF

D: NA
J: TRBJ2-7
size: NA
V: TRBV20-1
DNA: TGCAGTGCTAGAAGAGGCGGGGCTTCAAACTACGAGCAGTACTTC
CDR3: CSARRGGASNYEQYF

D: NA
J: TRBJ2-7
size: NA
V: TRBV20-1
DNA: TGCAGTGCTACTGGAAAAGGGCCTCGGGTGGGCGAGCAGTACTTC
CDR3: CSATGKGPRVGEQYF

D: TRBD2
J: TRBJ2-7
size: NA
V: TRBV27
DNA: TGTGCCAGCAGTGCGACTAGCGGGATTACCTACGAGCAGTACTTC
CDR3: CASSATSGITYEQYF

D: NA
J: TRBJ2-1
size: few
V: TRBV2
DNA: TGTGCCAGAGGGAGTAGCTCCTACAATGAGCAGTTCTTC
CDR3: CARGSSSYNEQFF

D: NA
J: TRBJ1-1
size: NA
V: TRBV29-1
DNA: TGCAGCGTTGCGAGTACTGAAGCTTTCTTT
CDR3: CSVASTEAFF

D: NA
J: TRBJ2-3
size: NA
V: TRBV30
DNA: TGTGCCTGGAGACGTACACGACTTAGCACAGATACGCAGTATTTT
CDR3: CAWRRTRLSTDTQYF

D: NA
J: TRBJ2-7
size: NA
V: TRBV20-1
DNA: TGCAGTGTTACACCGGGACTTGTTCAGAAGCAGTACTTC
CDR3: CSVTPGLVQKQYF

D: NA
J: TRBJ1-1
size: NA
V: TRBV6-2/TRBV6-3
DNA: TGTGCCAGCAGTTACTCGCGGGGACGGAGGACATGGACTGAAGCTTTCTTT
CDR3: CASSYSRGRRTWTEAFF

D: NA
J: TRBJ2-3
size: NA
V: TRBV28
DNA: TGTGCCAGCGCACCGGGGGCTTCTACAGATACGCAGTATTTT
CDR3: CASAPGASTDTQYF

D: TRBD2
J: TRBJ2-7
size: NA
V: TRBV4-3
DNA: TGCGCCAGCAGCCGGAATATACTAGCGGGGGGCCACGAGCAGTACTTC
CDR3: CASSRNILAGGHEQYF

D: NA
J: TRBJ2-1
size: NA
V: TRBV20-1
DNA: TGCAGTGCTAGAGATCCATGGCCACGCGGGACAGATGGGGGTTCCTACAATGAGCAGTTCTTC
CDR3: CSARDPWPRGTDGGSYNEQFF

D: TRBD1
J: TRBJ2-5
size: NA
V: TRBV5-1
DNA: TGCGCCAGCAGCTGGGACAGACCACTCGAGACCCAGTACTTC
CDR3: CASSWDRPLETQYF

D: NA
J: TRBJ1-2
size: NA
V: TRBV5-1
DNA: TGCGCCAGCAGGGTTGGCTACAGACCTAACTATGGCTACACCTTC
CDR3: CASRVGYRPNYGYTF

D: NA
J: TRBJ2-2
size: few
V: TRBV12-3/TRBV12-4
DNA: TGTGCCAGCAGTTTTGGTGGGGTCACCGGGGAGCTGTTTTTT
CDR3: CASSFGGVTGELFF

D: TRBD2
J: TRBJ2-3
size: NA
V: TRBV4-2
DNA: TGTGCCAGCAGGCTAGCGGGAACGAGTAGGACAGATACGCAGTATTTT
CDR3: CASRLAGTSRTDTQYF

D: NA
J: TRBJ2-7
size: NA
V: TRBV7-2
DNA: TGTGCCAGCAGCGAGACTAGTATCGCCTACGAGCAGTACTTC
CDR3: CASSETSIAYEQYF

D: TRBD1
J: TRBJ2-7
size: NA
V: TRBV28
DNA: TGTGCCAGCAGTTGGACAGGGGCAGACGAGCAGTACTTC
CDR3: CASSWTGADEQYF

D: TRBD1
J: TRBJ2-1
size: NA
V: TRBV6-5
DNA: TGTGCCAGCTCCTCAAAGGTGCGGACAGGGGGCACGGAGCAGTTCTTC
CDR3: CASSSKVRTGGTEQFF

D: NA
J: TRBJ2-1
size: NA
V: TRBV20-1
DNA: TGCAGTGCCCCCAATAGGTTGGTCGGGTCCTACAATGAGCAGTTCTTC
CDR3: CSAPNRLVGSYNEQFF

D: NA
J: TRBJ1-2
size: NA
V: TRBV15
DNA: TGTGCCACCAGCAGAGCCGGGCGGGGGGCGGATGGCTACACCTTC
CDR3: CATSRAGRGADGYTF

D: NA
J: TRBJ2-7
size: few
V: TRBV20-1
DNA: TGCAGTGCGTCGGCCGGGAGCCCTTCCTACGAGCAGTACTTC
CDR3: CSASAGSPSYEQYF

D: TRBD2
J: TRBJ2-3
size: NA
V: TRBV20-1
DNA: TGCAGTGCTAGAGATCCCCGGGGGGGCCTTGATACGCAGTATTTT
CDR3: CSARDPRGGLDTQYF